The sample holds a few counts of the clone carrying this TCR beta chain. Its cognate antigen is unknown. 5'RACE template switching produced TCR cDNA carrying a universal primer site and UMIs. TCRdb re-called the 5' RACE reads with MiXCR, one entry per CDR3 protein. The data show hundreds of thousands of distinct CDR3 sequences, over 9% seen once. The sample belongs to a study of T cells after yellow fever vaccination. Study-wide results and limits: Clones that expanded after primary vaccination mostly reappeared after the booster (96% CD4, 88% CD8). On re-exposure, the response was weaker but peaked faster, at day 5 versus 15. Shared CD4/CD8 clonotypes were a small share, likely from convergent recombination.

This sample comprised PBMCs, obtained on the day of the yellow fever booster vaccination. The sequence was collected from a man in his thirties or forties who received the YFV17D yellow fever vaccine.

The CDR3 bases are TGTGCCAGCAGCTCCTTAGGCGGGGCGTACAATGAGCAGTTCTTC. Protein: CASSSLGGAYNEQFF. This rearrangement joins TRBV7-9 to TRBJ2-1, with TRBD2 as a possible D gene (6 bases). The germline V gene has CDR1 SEHNR and CDR2 FQNEAQ (reference sequence). Trimming left V 4 bases short and J 4 bases short, with 14 bases between. The CDR3 is 15 amino acids.